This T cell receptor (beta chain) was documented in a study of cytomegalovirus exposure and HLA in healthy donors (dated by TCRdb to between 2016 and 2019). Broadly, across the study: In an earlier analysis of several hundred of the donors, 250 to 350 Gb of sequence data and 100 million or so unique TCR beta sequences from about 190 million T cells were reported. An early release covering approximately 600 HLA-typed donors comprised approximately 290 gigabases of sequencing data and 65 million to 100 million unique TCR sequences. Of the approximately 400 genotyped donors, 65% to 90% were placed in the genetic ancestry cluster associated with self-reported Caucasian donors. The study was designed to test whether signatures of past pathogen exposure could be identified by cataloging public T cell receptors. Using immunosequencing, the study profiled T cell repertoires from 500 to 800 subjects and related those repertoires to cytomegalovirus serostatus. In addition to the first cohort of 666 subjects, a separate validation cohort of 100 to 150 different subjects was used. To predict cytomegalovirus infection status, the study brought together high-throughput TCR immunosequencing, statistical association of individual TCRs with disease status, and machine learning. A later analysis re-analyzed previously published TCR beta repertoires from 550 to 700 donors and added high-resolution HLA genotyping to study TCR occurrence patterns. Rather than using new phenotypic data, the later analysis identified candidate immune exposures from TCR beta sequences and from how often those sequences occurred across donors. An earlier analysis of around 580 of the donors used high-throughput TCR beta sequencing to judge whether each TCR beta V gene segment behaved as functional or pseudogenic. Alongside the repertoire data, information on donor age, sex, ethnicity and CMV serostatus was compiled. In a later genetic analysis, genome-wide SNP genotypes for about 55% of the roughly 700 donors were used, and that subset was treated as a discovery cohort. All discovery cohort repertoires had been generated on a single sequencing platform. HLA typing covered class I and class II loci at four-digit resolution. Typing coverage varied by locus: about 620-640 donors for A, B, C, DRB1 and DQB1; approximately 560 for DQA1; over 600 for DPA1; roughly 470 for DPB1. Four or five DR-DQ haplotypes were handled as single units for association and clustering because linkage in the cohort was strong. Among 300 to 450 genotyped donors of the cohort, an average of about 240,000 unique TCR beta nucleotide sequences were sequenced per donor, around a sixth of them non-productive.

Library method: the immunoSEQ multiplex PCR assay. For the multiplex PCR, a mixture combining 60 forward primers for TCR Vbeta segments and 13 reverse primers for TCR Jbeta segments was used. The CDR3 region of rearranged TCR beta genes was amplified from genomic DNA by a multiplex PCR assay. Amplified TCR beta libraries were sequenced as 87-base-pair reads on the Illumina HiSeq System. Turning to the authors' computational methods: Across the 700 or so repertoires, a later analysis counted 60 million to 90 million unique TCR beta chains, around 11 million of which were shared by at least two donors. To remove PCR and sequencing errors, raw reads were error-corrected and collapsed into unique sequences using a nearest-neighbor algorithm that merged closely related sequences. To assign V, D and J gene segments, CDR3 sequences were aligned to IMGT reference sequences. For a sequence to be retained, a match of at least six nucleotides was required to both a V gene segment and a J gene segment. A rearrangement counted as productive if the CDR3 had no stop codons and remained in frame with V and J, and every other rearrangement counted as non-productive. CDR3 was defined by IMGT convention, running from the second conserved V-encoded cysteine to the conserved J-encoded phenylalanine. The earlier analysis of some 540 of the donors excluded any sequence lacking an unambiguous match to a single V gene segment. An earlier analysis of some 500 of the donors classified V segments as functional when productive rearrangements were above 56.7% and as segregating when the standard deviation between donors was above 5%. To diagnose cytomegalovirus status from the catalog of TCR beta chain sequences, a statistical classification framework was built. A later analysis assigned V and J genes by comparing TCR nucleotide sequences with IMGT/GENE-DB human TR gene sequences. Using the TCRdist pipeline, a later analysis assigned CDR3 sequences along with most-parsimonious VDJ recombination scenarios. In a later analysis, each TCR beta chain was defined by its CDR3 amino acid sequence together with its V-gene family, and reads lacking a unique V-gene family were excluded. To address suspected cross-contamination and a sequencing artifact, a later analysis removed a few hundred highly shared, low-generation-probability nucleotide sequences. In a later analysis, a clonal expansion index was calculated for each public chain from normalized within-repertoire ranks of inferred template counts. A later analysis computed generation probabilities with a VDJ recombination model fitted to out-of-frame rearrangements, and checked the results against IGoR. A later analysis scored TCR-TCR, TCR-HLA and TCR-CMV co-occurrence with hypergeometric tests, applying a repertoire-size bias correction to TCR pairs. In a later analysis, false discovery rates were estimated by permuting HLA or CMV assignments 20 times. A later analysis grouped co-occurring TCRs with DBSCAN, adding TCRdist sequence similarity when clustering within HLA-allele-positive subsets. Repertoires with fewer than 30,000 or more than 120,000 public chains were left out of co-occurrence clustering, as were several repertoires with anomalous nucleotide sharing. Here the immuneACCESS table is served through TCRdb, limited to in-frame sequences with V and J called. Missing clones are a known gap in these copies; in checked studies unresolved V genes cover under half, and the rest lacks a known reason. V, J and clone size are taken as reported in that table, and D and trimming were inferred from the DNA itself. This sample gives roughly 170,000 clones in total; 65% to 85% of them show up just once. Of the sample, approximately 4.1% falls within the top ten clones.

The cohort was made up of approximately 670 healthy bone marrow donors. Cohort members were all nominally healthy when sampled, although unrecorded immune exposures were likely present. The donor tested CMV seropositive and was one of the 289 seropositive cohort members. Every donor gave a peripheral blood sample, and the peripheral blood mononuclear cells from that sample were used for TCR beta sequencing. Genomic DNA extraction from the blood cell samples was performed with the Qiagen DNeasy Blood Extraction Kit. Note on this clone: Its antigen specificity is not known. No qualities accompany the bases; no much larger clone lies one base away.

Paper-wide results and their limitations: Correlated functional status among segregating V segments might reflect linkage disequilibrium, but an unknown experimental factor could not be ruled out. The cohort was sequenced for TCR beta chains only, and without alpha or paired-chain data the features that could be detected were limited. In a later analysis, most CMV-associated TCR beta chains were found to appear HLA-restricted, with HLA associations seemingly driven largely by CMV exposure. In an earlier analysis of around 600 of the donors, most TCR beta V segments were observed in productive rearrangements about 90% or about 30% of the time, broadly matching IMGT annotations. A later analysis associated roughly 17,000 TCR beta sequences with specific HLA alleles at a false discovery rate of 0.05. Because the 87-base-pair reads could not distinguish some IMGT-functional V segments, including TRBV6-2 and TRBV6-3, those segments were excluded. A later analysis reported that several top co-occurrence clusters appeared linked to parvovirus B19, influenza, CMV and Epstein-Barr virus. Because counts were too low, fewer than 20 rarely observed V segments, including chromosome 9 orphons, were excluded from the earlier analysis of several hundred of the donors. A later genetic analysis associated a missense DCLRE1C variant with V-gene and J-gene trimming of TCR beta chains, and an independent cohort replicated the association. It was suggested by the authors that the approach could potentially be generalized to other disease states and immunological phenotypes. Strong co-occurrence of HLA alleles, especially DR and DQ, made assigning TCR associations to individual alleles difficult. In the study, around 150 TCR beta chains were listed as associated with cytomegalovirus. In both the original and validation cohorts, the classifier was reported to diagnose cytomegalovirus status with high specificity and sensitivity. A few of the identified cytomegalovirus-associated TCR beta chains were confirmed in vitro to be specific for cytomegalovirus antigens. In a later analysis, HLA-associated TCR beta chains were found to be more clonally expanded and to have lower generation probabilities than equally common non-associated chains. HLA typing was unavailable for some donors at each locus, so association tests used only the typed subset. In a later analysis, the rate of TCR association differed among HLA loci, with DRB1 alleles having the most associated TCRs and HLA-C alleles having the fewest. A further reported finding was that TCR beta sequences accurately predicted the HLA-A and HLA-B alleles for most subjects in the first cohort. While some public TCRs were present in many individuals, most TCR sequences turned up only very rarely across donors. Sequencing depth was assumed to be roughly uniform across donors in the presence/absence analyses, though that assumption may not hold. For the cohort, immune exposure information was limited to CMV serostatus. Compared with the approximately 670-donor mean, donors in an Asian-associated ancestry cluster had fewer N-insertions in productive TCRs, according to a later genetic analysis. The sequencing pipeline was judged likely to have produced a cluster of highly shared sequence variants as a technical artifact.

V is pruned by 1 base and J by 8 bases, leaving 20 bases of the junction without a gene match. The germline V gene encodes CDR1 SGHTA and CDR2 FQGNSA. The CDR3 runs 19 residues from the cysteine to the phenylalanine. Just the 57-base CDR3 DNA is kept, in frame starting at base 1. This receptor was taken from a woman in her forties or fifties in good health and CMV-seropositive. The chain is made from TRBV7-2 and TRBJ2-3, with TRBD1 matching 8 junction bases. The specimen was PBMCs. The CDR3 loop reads CASSLVGLIRDRTMGTQYF. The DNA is TGTGCCAGCAGCTTAGTAGGATTGATCCGGGACAGGACTATGGGTACGCAGTATTTT.